This TCR beta chain was documented in a study of OX40 agonist ivuxolimab in advanced cancers. Trimming shortened V by 0 bases and J by 4 bases, and 9 bases separated the two germline ends. The germline gives CDR1 SGDLS, CDR2 YYNGEE. There are 14 residues in the CDR3. The assay was immunoSEQ multiplex PCR, and TCRdb's table has in-frame clones only and misses some. The data show roughly 110,000 clones, around 93% seen once. The source of this sequence is an adult with an advanced solid tumor such as melanoma, head and neck, liver or kidney cancer. Here the sequenced sample was CD4+ or CD8+ T cells sorted from blood, taken in a trial of the OX40 agonist ivuxolimab. The J gene is TRBJ2-3, the V gene TRBV9; no clear D. This chain's CDR3 is CASSVGSLADTQYF. The DNA of the CDR3 is TGTGCCAGCAGCGTAGGTAGTCTGGCAGATACGCAGTATTTT.